The rows below give T cell receptor beta chains drawn from one sample of a study of cytomegalovirus exposure and HLA in healthy donors. Using immunoSEQ multiplex PCR, the repertoire was profiled, and TCRdb retains in-frame clones only, with some absent. The sample contains some 150,000 clones, about 80% of which appear only once. What was sequenced was PBMCs. These receptor sequences come from a woman aged 45 to 65 in good health and CMV-seronegative. CDR3s include the opening cysteine and the closing phenylalanine or tryptophan. Fields, in order: clone size, V gene, J gene, D gene, CDR3 DNA, CDR3 protein. A D gene is named only where the DNA matches it firmly. Expanded clones get a size class; other rows say once, few or many, or leave the size out.

NA,TRBV2,TRBJ1-1,NA,TGTGCCAGCAGTGAAACCAGGGGAGGGGATGAAGCTTTCTTT,CASSETRGGDEAFF
NA,TRBV7-2,TRBJ2-1,TRBD2,TGTGCCAGCAGTCGGACTAGCGGCTCCTACAATGAGCAGTTCTTC,CASSRTSGSYNEQFF
NA,TRBV10-3,TRBJ1-5,NA,TGTGCCATCAGTGATAGTAGCAATCAGCCCCAGCATTTT,CAISDSSNQPQHF
NA,TRBV9,TRBJ1-3,TRBD1,TGTGCCAGCAGCGACCGGGACAGGGTACCCGACACCATATATTTT,CASSDRDRVPDTIYF
once,TRBV19,TRBJ2-2,NA,TGTGCCAGTAGTATGGGACTTGTACGGGAGCTGTTTTTT,CASSMGLVRELFF
once,TRBV7-2,TRBJ1-1,NA,TGTGCCAGCACCCGAGGAAGGGGAGGGACTGAAGCTTTCTTT,CASTRGRGGTEAFF
NA,TRBV28,TRBJ1-1,TRBD1,TGTGCCAGCAGTGAGACAGGGTATGAAACTGAAGCTTTCTTT,CASSETGYETEAFF
NA,TRBV4-2,TRBJ2-3,TRBD1,TGTGCCAGCAGCCAGCTAACAGGGGTCGGCACAGATACGCAGTATTTT,CASSQLTGVGTDTQYF
NA,TRBV6-1,TRBJ1-1,TRBD1,TGTGCCAGCAGTGAAATCTTTACAGGGGAGACTGAAGCTTTCTTT,CASSEIFTGETEAFF
NA,TRBV20-1,TRBJ2-1,NA,TGCAGTCATAAAAGGGGCGACGAGCAGTTCTTC,CSHKRGDEQFF
NA,TRBV7-2,TRBJ2-4,TRBD1,TGTGCCAGCAGCCCTAGGGGGACAGGGGGCGCCTCCATTCAGTACTTC,CASSPRGTGGASIQYF
few,TRBV19,TRBJ1-2,TRBD1,TGTGCCAGTAGTTCCCTGGGACAGGGTTTTCTCTATGGCTACACCTTC,CASSSLGQGFLYGYTF
NA,TRBV30,TRBJ2-5,TRBD1,TGTGCCTGGAGAGGGGACAGCAACCGAAAGACCCAGTACTTC,CAWRGDSNRKTQYF
NA,TRBV4-3,TRBJ2-7,NA,TGCGCCAGCAGCCACGACGGGAGCTCCTACGAGCAGTACTTC,CASSHDGSSYEQYF
NA,TRBV28,TRBJ2-7,NA,TGTGCCAGCAGTCGAATTTTTGGGACTGACCTGACCTACGAGCAGTACTTC,CASSRIFGTDLTYEQYF
NA,TRBV5-6,TRBJ2-7,NA,TGTGCCAGCAGCTTGGGACTCTACGAGCAGTACTTC,CASSLGLYEQYF
NA,TRBV10-3,TRBJ2-7,NA,TGTGCCATCAGTGAGACCAGGGCCTACGAGCAGTACTTC,CAISETRAYEQYF
NA,TRBV9,TRBJ2-7,NA,TGTGCCAGCAGCGCCGAAGGGACAATGAACCAGGAGCAGTACTTC,CASSAEGTMNQEQYF
NA,TRBV19,TRBJ2-6,TRBD1,TGTGCCAGTAGCCTCCGACAGGGTGAACCTGGGGCCAACGTCCTGACTTTC,CASSLRQGEPGANVLTF
NA,TRBV7-2,TRBJ2-5,NA,TGTGCCAGCACCGTCGAGGGGGGGAGGGAGACCCAGTACTTC,CASTVEGGRETQYF
NA,TRBV5-6,TRBJ1-4,NA,TGTGCCAGCAGCTTGCCCCGGGAAGCCGATGAAAAACTGTTTTTT,CASSLPREADEKLFF
NA,TRBV5-5,TRBJ1-6,NA,TGTGCCAGCAGCTTTGGGCCCTCACCCCTCCACTTT,CASSFGPSPLHF
NA,TRBV5-1,TRBJ1-1,NA,TGCGCCAGCAGCAACGGACAGCATAACACTGAAGCTTTCTTT,CASSNGQHNTEAFF
NA,TRBV7-2,TRBJ2-3,TRBD2,TGTGCCAGCAGCTTAGTACTAGCGGGAGGGGGAGATACGCAGTATTTT,CASSLVLAGGGDTQYF
NA,TRBV19,TRBJ1-1,NA,TGTGCCAGTAGTATCGGACAGATGAACACTGAAGCTTTCTTT,CASSIGQMNTEAFF
NA,TRBV30,TRBJ2-5,NA,TGTGCCTGGAGTCTTCCGCGCGGGACGCCCTACCAAGAGACCCAGTACTTC,CAWSLPRGTPYQETQYF
NA,TRBV28,TRBJ1-5,NA,TGTGCCAGCAGTTGGCAAATCAATCAGCCCCAGCATTTT,CASSWQINQPQHF
NA,TRBV6-5,TRBJ2-5,NA,TGTGCCAGCAAGAAGTTGGAGGCCCAGTACTTC,CASKKLEAQYF
NA,TRBV7-6,TRBJ2-3,TRBD2,TGTGCCAGCAGCTCCTCTCTAGCGGGGGGGATTAGCACAGATACGCAGTATTTT,CASSSSLAGGISTDTQYF
NA,TRBV5-1,TRBJ2-7,TRBD1,TGCGCCAGCAGCTTAGGGACAGGGGGCTACGAGCAGTACTTC,CASSLGTGGYEQYF
NA,TRBV19,TRBJ1-3,TRBD1,TGTGCCAGTAGTGTCGACAGGGGGCCAAGAGGAAACACCATATATTTT,CASSVDRGPRGNTIYF
NA,TRBV29-1,TRBJ1-1,NA,TGCAGCGTCCAGGGGTTGACGAACACTGAAGCTTTCTTT,CSVQGLTNTEAFF
NA,TRBV4-1,TRBJ2-7,NA,TGCGCCAGCAGCCAAGATACCCTAGAACAGCAGTACTTC,CASSQDTLEQQYF
NA,TRBV9,TRBJ1-4,NA,TGTGCCAGCAGCGTGTTGGCTTCGGGAGAAAAACTGTTTTTT,CASSVLASGEKLFF
NA,TRBV10-3,TRBJ2-1,TRBD2,TGTGCCATCAGTGATAGGGCTAGCGGGTCGTTCCATGAGCAGTTCTTC,CAISDRASGSFHEQFF
few,TRBV2,TRBJ2-1,TRBD2,TGTGCCAGCAGGGTGACTAGCGGAGTTTACAATGAGCAGTTCTTC,CASRVTSGVYNEQFF
NA,TRBV25-1,TRBJ2-7,TRBD2,TGTGCCAGCAGTGACCTTGGGGGGACTAACTACTACGAGCAGTACTTC,CASSDLGGTNYYEQYF
NA,TRBV2,TRBJ2-1,NA,TGTGCCAGCAGTGGTGTGACAGTGTACAATGAGCAGTTCTTC,CASSGVTVYNEQFF
once,TRBV6-4,TRBJ2-3,TRBD2,TGTGCCAGCAGTGAGGTGGGGGGGTCCACAGATACGCAGTATTTT,CASSEVGGSTDTQYF
NA,TRBV19,TRBJ2-6,NA,TGTGCCAGTAGACCAAGGACAGCTGGGGCCAACGTCCTGACTTTC,CASRPRTAGANVLTF
NA,TRBV30,TRBJ1-4,NA,TGTGCCTGGAGTCCGGACAGACGTAATGAAAAACTGTTTTTT,CAWSPDRRNEKLFF
NA,TRBV5-1,TRBJ2-1,NA,TGCGCCAGCAGCTTGGTCCAGGGGCCTTACAATGAGCAGTTCTTC,CASSLVQGPYNEQFF
NA,TRBV6-4,TRBJ2-1,NA,TGTGCCAGCAGCCAGATGACCGGGTCTTACAATGAGCAGTTCTTC,CASSQMTGSYNEQFF
few,TRBV6-6,TRBJ2-7,NA,TGTGCCAGCAGCCTCCCAACTCCAGGGGATCCCTACGAGCAGTACTTC,CASSLPTPGDPYEQYF
NA,TRBV27,TRBJ2-1,TRBD1,TGTGCCAGCAGTATTAGACCGGGACAGCGAAGCCCCGAGCAGTTCTTC,CASSIRPGQRSPEQFF
once,TRBV7-3,TRBJ1-1,NA,TGTGCCAGCAGCTTAACAGGGGATTTGAACACTGAAGCTTTCTTT,CASSLTGDLNTEAFF
few,TRBV19,TRBJ2-7,TRBD2,TGTGCCAGTAGTATCGAGCGGGGTCCCTACGAGCAGTACTTC,CASSIERGPYEQYF
few,TRBV29-1,TRBJ1-1,NA,TGCAGCGGGTGGGCATCTGAGGGCACTGAAGCTTTCTTT,CSGWASEGTEAFF
NA,TRBV28,TRBJ1-2,TRBD1,TGTGCCAGCAGCTCCTCGACAGGGAACTATGGCTACACCTTC,CASSSSTGNYGYTF
NA,TRBV10-3,TRBJ1-1,TRBD1,TGTGCCATCAGTGAGCAGAGGACAGGGGCCATGAACACTGAAGCTTTCTTT,CAISEQRTGAMNTEAFF